This entry is about one T cell receptor beta chain. Only in-frame clones appear in the TCRdb table, and some are missing; sequencing was by immunoSEQ multiplex PCR. The sample yields 150,000 to 200,000 clones, roughly 90% seen once. The data belong to a study of control samples from healthy donors and cancer patients. The V end lost 7 bases, the J end lost 4 bases, and 10 bases lay between the germline ends. From germline, CDR1 is SQVTM and CDR2 ANQGSEA. This CDR3 contains 11 residues. This sequence joins TRBV29-1 and TRBJ2-5; D possibly corresponds to TRBD1 (6 bases). The clonotype was recovered from a man aged 25-40 years in good health. Sample: blood. In DNA, the CDR3 is TGCAGCGCTGGGACAACAGAGACCCAGTACTTC. Translating it yields CSAGTTETQYF. Full variable domain (rest looked up from reference TRBV29-1 and TRBJ2-5): SAVISQKPSRDICQRGTSLTIQCQVDSQVTMMFWYRQQPGQSLTLIATANQGSEATYESGFVIDKFPISRPNLTFSTLTVSNMSPEDSSIYLCSAGTTETQYFGPGTRLLVL.